One and the same sample provided the 5 T cell receptor beta chains below, sequenced in a study of shared clonotypes between healthy human individuals. The protocol was immunoSEQ multiplex PCR, while the TCRdb copy is restricted to in-frame clones and leaves out a portion. The table includes 2 million to 2.5 million clones, roughly 92% detected once. The sequenced sample consisted of naive CD4+ T cells from PBMCs. The subset here: CD45RA+ positively selected. These receptors came from a man aged 18 to 35 in good health. Some clones in this sample may be carry-over from other donors' samples.

The chain couples TRBV28 to TRBJ2-4, with 7 bases matching TRBD1. Germline V gives CDR1 MDHEN, CDR2 SYDVKM. The V segment lost 5 bases and the J segment 6 bases; nucleotides outside the gene matches: 13. The length of the CDR3 is 16 residues. The CDR3 protein is CASSMAQGLGRNIQYF. For the CDR3, the DNA is TGTGCCAGCAGTATGGCACAGGGGCTCGGTAGAAACATTCAGTACTTC.

This clone showed up just once. The genes are TRBV6-5 and TRBJ2-7; D is perhaps TRBD1 (6 bases). CDR1 MNHEY and CDR2 SVGAGI come from the germline V gene. Trimming cost V 6 bases and J 6 bases, with 18 bases left between them. This CDR3 region has 14 residues. The CDR3: CASRDPGVAREQYF. The CDR3 DNA is TGTGCCAGCAGGGATCCAGGGGTGGCGCGCGAGCAGTACTTC.

The gene calls are TRBV28 and TRBJ2-2; D could derive from TRBD1 or TRBD2 (5 bases each). The germline V gene encodes CDR1 MDHEN and CDR2 SYDVKM. Trimming removed 2 bases at V and 3 bases at J, with 16 bases between. The CDR3 contains 17 residues. CDR3 sequence reads: CASSLTRRGVDTGELFF. The DNA for the CDR3 is TGTGCCAGCAGTTTAACCCGAAGAGGGGTGGACACCGGGGAGCTGTTTTTT.

The chain couples TRBV7-2 to TRBJ2-7; 9 positions match TRBD2. In germline, CDR1 is SGHTA, CDR2 FQGNSA. V shed 1 base and J 7 bases; nucleotides not matched to a gene: 17. The CDR3 covers 18 residues. CDR3 bases: TGTGCCAGCAGCTTAGTCCCTCCCGGTGGCGGGAGGGGAAGTGAGCAGTACTTC. It translates to CASSLVPPGGGRGSEQYF.

This clone was counted a single time. V gene TRBV5-1 combines with J gene TRBJ2-7; 9 bases fit TRBD1. The CDR3 loop spans 16 amino acids. Germline V CDR1 and CDR2: SGHRS, YFSETQ. The trim removed 1 base at V and 7 bases at J, leaving 12 bases unmatched. CDR3: CASSLRSDRGGKEQYF. CDR3 coding DNA: TGCGCCAGCAGCTTGCGATCGGACAGGGGTGGGAAAGAGCAGTACTTC.